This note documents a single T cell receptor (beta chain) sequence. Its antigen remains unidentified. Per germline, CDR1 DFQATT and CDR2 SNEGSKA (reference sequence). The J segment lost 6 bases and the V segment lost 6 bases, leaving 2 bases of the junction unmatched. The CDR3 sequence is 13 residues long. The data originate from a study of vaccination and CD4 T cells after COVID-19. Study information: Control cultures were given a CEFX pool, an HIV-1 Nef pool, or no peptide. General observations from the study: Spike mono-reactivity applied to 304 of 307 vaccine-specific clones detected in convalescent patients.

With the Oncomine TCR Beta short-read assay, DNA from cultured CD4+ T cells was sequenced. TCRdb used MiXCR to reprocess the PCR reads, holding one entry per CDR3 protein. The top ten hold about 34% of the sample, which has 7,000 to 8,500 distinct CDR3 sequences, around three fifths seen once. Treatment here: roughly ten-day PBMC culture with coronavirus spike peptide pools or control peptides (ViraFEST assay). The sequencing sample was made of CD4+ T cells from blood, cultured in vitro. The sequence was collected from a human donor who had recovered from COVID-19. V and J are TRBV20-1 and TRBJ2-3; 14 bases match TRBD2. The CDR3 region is CSARLAGGDTQYF. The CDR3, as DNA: TGCAGTGCCAGACTAGCGGGAGGGGATACGCAGTATTTT.